These T cell receptor beta chains were read from a single sample in a study of blood T cell repertoires in COVID-19. The protocol was immunoSEQ multiplex PCR, while the TCRdb copy is restricted to in-frame clones and leaves out a portion. The sample yields about 190,000 clones, approximately 86% seen once. Sequenced input: PBMCs or T cells enriched from blood (not recorded which). Receptors were obtained from a middle-aged woman in a cohort exposed to, infected with or recovered from COVID-19 (not recorded which). Each CDR3 is given with its conserved first and last residue. D genes are given only for firm matches. Clone size is stated in some rows and not others, as once, few, many or a class when expanded.

TRBV27	NA	TRBJ1-5	few	TGTGCCAGCAGTTTTTTAGGGGTAAATCAGCCCCAGCATTTT	CASSFLGVNQPQHF
TRBV6-5	NA	TRBJ1-5	NA	TGTGCCAGCACCGGGGGGGGCGGTCAGCCCCAGCATTTT	CASTGGGGQPQHF
TRBV27	TRBD1	TRBJ1-1	NA	TGTGCCAGCAGTGTATACAGGGGCACTGAAGCTTTCTTT	CASSVYRGTEAFF
TRBV9	NA	TRBJ2-2	NA	TGTGCCAGCAGCGTAAGGCAGGGTGGTGTCACCGGGGAGCTGTTTTTT	CASSVRQGGVTGELFF
TRBV10-2	TRBD1	TRBJ1-1	NA	TGCGCCAGCAGTAGGACAGGGGAATATAACACTGAAGCTTTCTTT	CASSRTGEYNTEAFF
TRBV29-1	NA	TRBJ1-1	NA	TGCAGCGTTGCCCTATCTGCTCCAGGGGACACTGAAGCTTTCTTT	CSVALSAPGDTEAFF
TRBV7-6	NA	TRBJ1-1	NA	TGTGCCAGCAGCTTAGGGACCAGTAGCGGTTCCACTGAAGCTTTCTTT	CASSLGTSSGSTEAFF
TRBV9	NA	TRBJ2-1	NA	TGTGCCAGCAGCGTAGCAATGTTGGGGAGAAATGAGCAGTTCTTC	CASSVAMLGRNEQFF
TRBV5-1	TRBD1	TRBJ1-2	NA	TGCGCCAGCAGCTTGGGGTCAGGGGGCGCTTATGGCTACACCTTC	CASSLGSGGAYGYTF
TRBV29-1	TRBD1	TRBJ1-1	NA	TGCAGCGTTCCCTGGACAGGTACAGAAACTGAAGCTTTCTTT	CSVPWTGTETEAFF
TRBV15	TRBD1	TRBJ1-4	NA	TGTGCCACCAGCACAAGGGGACAGGGGCCCTCTTTAACGGGGTCAACTAATGAAAAACTGTTTTTT	CATSTRGQGPSLTGSTNEKLFF
TRBV28	NA	TRBJ1-2	NA	TGTGCCAGCAGTGAAACCTCAGTGGGGCTCGGGGGCTACACCTTC	CASSETSVGLGGYTF